The rows below give T cell receptor beta chains drawn from one sample of a study of cytomegalovirus exposure and HLA in healthy donors. Only in-frame clones appear in the TCRdb table, and some are missing; sequencing was by immunoSEQ multiplex PCR. The table records around 150,000 clones, about 89% of them present only once. Input material: PBMCs. The receptors stem from a man aged 18 to 30 in good health and CMV-seronegative. Each CDR3 is given with its conserved first and last residue. The D gene is left open where the match is weak. Where a row states a size, it is once, few, many or the class of an expanded clone; other rows omit it.

v_call	d_call	j_call	clone_size	cdr3_nt	cdr3_aa
TRBV10-3	TRBD1	TRBJ2-2	-	TGTGCCATCAGGGACAGGGGGCCCGGGGAGCTGTTTTTT	CAIRDRGPGELFF
TRBV11-2	-	TRBJ2-3	-	TGTGCCAGCAGCGTTAAGGGGGGGCGGACAGATACGCAGTATTTT	CASSVKGGRTDTQYF
TRBV5-4	-	TRBJ2-3	-	TGTGCCAGCAGCTTGGTGGGCAGGGCAGATACGCAGTATTTT	CASSLVGRADTQYF
TRBV4-3	-	TRBJ2-1	-	TGCGCCAGCAGCCAAGATGAGGGTCTCAATGAGCAGTTCTTC	CASSQDEGLNEQFF
TRBV6-1	TRBD1	TRBJ1-1	-	TGTGCCAGCAGTGAAGGGACAGGGGGCAGGACTGAAGCTTTCTTT	CASSEGTGGRTEAFF
TRBV19	-	TRBJ1-2	-	TGTGCCAGTAGTATGACTCGGGTTCTACAATATGGCTACACCTTC	CASSMTRVLQYGYTF
TRBV15	-	TRBJ1-2	-	TGTGCCACCAGCAGAGATCTGGTAGGGGACTATGGCTACACCTTC	CATSRDLVGDYGYTF
TRBV18	TRBD1	TRBJ1-6	-	TGTGCCAGCTCATTCGGACAGGGGGGTTCACCCCTCCACTTT	CASSFGQGGSPLHF
TRBV7-2	-	TRBJ2-1	-	TGTGCCAGCAGCCCGAGCGGAGGTGGGGATGAGCAGTTCTTC	CASSPSGGGDEQFF
TRBV19	-	TRBJ1-5	-	TGTGCCAGTAGGCTGGGGGGTTTTGGCAATCAGCCCCAGCATTTT	CASRLGGFGNQPQHF
TRBV11-3	TRBD2	TRBJ2-1	-	TGTGCCAGCAGCCGTGGGGCGGGAGGCTACAATGAGCAGTTCTTC	CASSRGAGGYNEQFF
TRBV18	-	TRBJ1-1	-	TGTGCCAGCTCACCGACAGTTCGCGACACTGAAGCTTTCTTT	CASSPTVRDTEAFF
TRBV11-3	TRBD2	TRBJ2-5	-	TGTGCCAGCAGCTTACTAGCGGGAGAGACCCAGTACTTC	CASSLLAGETQYF
TRBV7-9	TRBD1	TRBJ1-2	-	TGTGCCAGCAGCCTCCGACAGGGCGGGAATGATGGCTACACCTTC	CASSLRQGGNDGYTF
TRBV6-6	-	TRBJ2-2	-	TGTGCCACCCTGGGTAGGGGGGGGCCCGGGGAGCTGTTTTTT	CATLGRGGPGELFF
TRBV4-3	TRBD2	TRBJ2-1	-	TGCGCCAGCAGCCAAGGGACTAGCGGCATTGATGAGCAGTTCTTC	CASSQGTSGIDEQFF
TRBV6-4	-	TRBJ2-3	many	TGTGCCAGCAGTGAGAGGGGCGGGGAGGTAGATACGCAGTATTTT	CASSERGGEVDTQYF
TRBV10-1	TRBD1	TRBJ1-2	-	TGCGCCAGCAGTGAAGGCAGGGGGCCCTACTATGGCTACACCTTC	CASSEGRGPYYGYTF
TRBV9	-	TRBJ2-3	once	TGTGCCAGCAGCGTAGGGCAGGACACAGATACGCAGTATTTT	CASSVGQDTDTQYF
TRBV7-6	-	TRBJ1-3	-	TGTGCCAGCAGCACAACTGGAAACACCATATATTTT	CASSTTGNTIYF
TRBV9	-	TRBJ1-1	-	TGTGCCAGCAGCGTAGTTGGCAGACTTAGCACTGAAGCTTTCTTT	CASSVVGRLSTEAFF
TRBV4-2	TRBD1	TRBJ1-4	-	TGTGCCAGCAGCCTGGACAGGGGTGTGGGAAAACTGTTTTTT	CASSLDRGVGKLFF
TRBV6-1	-	TRBJ1-1	-	TGTGCCAGTACTTACAGGACGCCGAACACTGAAGCTTTCTTT	CASTYRTPNTEAFF
TRBV5-1	TRBD1	TRBJ1-2	-	TGCGCCAGCAGCCGCGCCACAACGACAGGGGGCGACTATGGCTACACCTTC	CASSRATTTGGDYGYTF
TRBV5-5	-	TRBJ1-5	-	TGTGCCAGCAGCTTGGACGCCTATAATCAGCCCCAGCATTTT	CASSLDAYNQPQHF
TRBV2	TRBD2	TRBJ2-3	-	TGTGCCAGTCTGCGCGGGGGGCCGAGTAGCATGCTGTATTTT	CASLRGGPSSMLYF
TRBV30	-	TRBJ1-1	once	TGTGCCTGGAGTGTACAGGCCATGAACACTGAAGCTTTCTTT	CAWSVQAMNTEAFF
TRBV7-8	-	TRBJ1-1	-	TGTGCCAGCAGCTTAAGGCAGGGGTATACTGAAGCTTTCTTT	CASSLRQGYTEAFF
TRBV5-1	TRBD1	TRBJ2-6	-	TGCGCCAGCAGAACCGGGACAGGGGGAATGGTCTCTGGGGCCAACGTCCTGACTTTC	CASRTGTGGMVSGANVLTF
TRBV10-3	-	TRBJ2-3	once	TGTGCCATCAGTGTTCGGGATGGCGCAGATACGCAGTATTTT	CAISVRDGADTQYF
TRBV27	TRBD2	TRBJ2-4	-	TGTGCCAGCAGTTCTACCACCGGGACTAGGGGGGCGGACATTCAGTACTTC	CASSSTTGTRGADIQYF
TRBV5-4	-	TRBJ2-7	-	TGTGCCACCACACCTACAGGGTCCTACGAGCAGTACTTC	CATTPTGSYEQYF
TRBV18	TRBD1	TRBJ2-1	-	TGTGCCAGCTCAGCGAATGAGGGGGCTGACAATGAGCAGTTCTTC	CASSANEGADNEQFF
TRBV4-1	TRBD2	TRBJ2-1	-	TGCGCCAGCAGCCAAGATCGGACTAGGTCCTACAATGAGCAGTTCTTC	CASSQDRTRSYNEQFF
TRBV29-1	-	TRBJ2-1	-	TGCAGCGTTGAACCCTCCCCAACAGGGCCTGAGCAGTTCTTC	CSVEPSPTGPEQFF
TRBV19	TRBD1	TRBJ1-5	-	TGTGCCAGTCGACAGGGAGTCGGCAATCAGCCCCAGCATTTT	CASRQGVGNQPQHF
TRBV7-2	-	TRBJ1-2	-	TGTGCCAGCAGCTTAACGGGGGGTGGCTACACCTTC	CASSLTGGGYTF
TRBV5-1	TRBD1	TRBJ1-2	-	TGCGCCAGCAGCTTGGACCCGGGACAGCAAATGTATGGCTACACCTTC	CASSLDPGQQMYGYTF
TRBV7-9	TRBD2	TRBJ2-5	-	TGTGCCAGCAGCCAAGGACTAGCGGGGGCCTTCACCCAGTACTTC	CASSQGLAGAFTQYF
TRBV11-2	-	TRBJ1-3	-	TGTGCCAGCAGCTTAAGGGTGGGGGCTTTCGCTGGAAACACCATATATTTT	CASSLRVGAFAGNTIYF
TRBV27	TRBD1	TRBJ1-2	-	TGTGCCAGCGGAGGACAGGGGGCCAACTATGGCTACACCTTC	CASGGQGANYGYTF
TRBV4-1	-	TRBJ1-2	-	TGCGCCAGCAGCCAAGAGTCAGGGTTATATGGCTACACCTTC	CASSQESGLYGYTF
TRBV12-2	-	TRBJ2-1	-	TGTGCAAGTCGCCCGATTGGGGGGCCTGTGGCGGGAGGGCCGTTTTACAATGAGCAGTTCTTC	CASRPIGGPVAGGPFYNEQFF
TRBV28	-	TRBJ2-4	-	TGTGCCAGCAGCAGGACAGAAACACTAGCCAAAAACATTCAGTACTTC	CASSRTETLAKNIQYF
TRBV4-1	TRBD2	TRBJ2-5	-	TGCGCCAGCAGCCAAGGCGACGGGAGGGCTCGAGAGACCCAGTACTTC	CASSQGDGRARETQYF